The present T cell receptor (beta chain) was sequenced within a study of Ad26.COV2.S vaccination and SARS-CoV-2 variants. The sample's treatment: around 19 received Ad26.COV2.S at low or high dose, single or two shots; a few received placebo; per-sample allocation not given. Sample collection was performed on day 63 after the first vaccine or placebo injection. Here immunoSEQ multiplex PCR was the method, and the copy in TCRdb shows in-frame clones only, minus some. The profile shows some 340,000 clones, 86% of them singletons. This clone showed up just a few times. The sequence came from a person between 18 and 65 years old who received the Ad26.COV2.S COVID-19 vaccine or a placebo. Sequenced here: peripheral blood, sampled in a trial of Ad26.COV2.S vaccine versus placebo.

CDR3: CASSSQGPVNSYEQYF. CDR3 nucleotide sequence: TGCGCCAGCAGCTCACAGGGTCCGGTCAACTCCTACGAGCAGTACTTC. The J gene is TRBJ2-7, the V gene TRBV5-1; possible D gene TRBD1, 6 bases. The CDR3 length is 16 residues. Trimming cost V 3 bases and J 0 bases, with 16 bases left between them. The germline CDR1 and CDR2 sequences are SGHRS and YFSETQ.